This is a list of T cell receptor beta chains from one sample in a study of Ad26.COV2.S vaccination and SARS-CoV-2 variants. Some clones are missing from TCRdb's copy, which holds only in-frame ones; the method was immunoSEQ multiplex PCR. The sample holds about 400,000 clones; approximately 91% are singletons and the top ten take 3.5%. The sample here was peripheral blood, taken in a trial of Ad26.COV2.S vaccine versus placebo. Every receptor here comes from a person between 18 and 60 years old who received the Ad26.COV2.S COVID-19 vaccine or a placebo. Both conserved end residues are part of each CDR3. The D gene is left open where the match is weak. Clone size, where shown, is once, few, many, or a class for clones that have expanded.

>TRBV11-2|TRBJ2-1|-|-
TGTGCCAGCAGCTTAGCACCCATAGAACACAATGAGCAGTTCTTC
CASSLAPIEHNEQFF
>TRBV5-1|TRBJ2-6|-|-
TGCGCCAGCAGCTTGGTCCCCCAGGGTACTGGGGCCAACGTCCTGACTTTC
CASSLVPQGTGANVLTF
>TRBV19|TRBJ2-5|-|-
TGTGCCAGTAGTATAATGTGGGACCCGCGGGAGACCCAGTACTTC
CASSIMWDPRETQYF
>TRBV12-3/TRBV12-4|TRBJ1-2|few|-
TGTGCCAGCAGCCCGGGGGTCGGCGGCTACACCTTC
CASSPGVGGYTF
>TRBV15|TRBJ2-5|-|TRBD2
TGTGCCACCAGAACGGCGGGACTAGCGGCAGAGACCCAGTACTTC
CATRTAGLAAETQYF
>TRBV5-1|TRBJ2-7|-|-
TGCGCCAGCAGTAATACATCAGTTTACGAGCAGTACTTC
CASSNTSVYEQYF
>TRBV6-5|TRBJ2-7|-|TRBD1
TGTGCCAGCAGTTACGGGGCAGGGGGATCCTACGAGCAGTACTTC
CASSYGAGGSYEQYF
>TRBV5-6|TRBJ2-7|-|-
TGTGCCAGCAGCTTGCCGGAAGACGAGCAGTACTTC
CASSLPEDEQYF
>TRBV7-9|TRBJ1-2|-|-
TGTGCCAGCAGCCGTTTTTACGGGCCAGGAAAGTATGGCTACACCTTC
CASSRFYGPGKYGYTF
>TRBV6-5|TRBJ2-2|-|TRBD1
TGTGCCAGCAGTTACGTGGACAGGAACGCCGGGGAGCTGTTTTTT
CASSYVDRNAGELFF
>TRBV29-1|TRBJ2-1|-|-
TGCAGCGATCGGGACATTTACTCCTACAATGAGCAGTTCTTC
CSDRDIYSYNEQFF
>TRBV6-2/TRBV6-3|TRBJ1-1|-|-
TGTGCCAGCAGTTACCCCCACGAGGGTTCAGAAGCTTTCTTT
CASSYPHEGSEAFF
>TRBV10-3|TRBJ1-6|-|-
TGTGCCATCGGGGGCCAGATTAATTCACCCCTCCACTTT
CAIGGQINSPLHF
>TRBV2|TRBJ2-3|-|TRBD2
TGTGCCAGCAGTGACCCGACTAGCGGGGGTTTCACAGATACGCAGTATTTT
CASSDPTSGGFTDTQYF
>TRBV4-1|TRBJ2-7|few|-
TGCGCCAGCAGCCAAGACAGCCCTTGGGAGCAGTACTTC
CASSQDSPWEQYF
>TRBV4-3|TRBJ2-7|-|-
TGCGCCAGCAGCCTCCCAGGGGGGCGGCAGTACTTC
CASSLPGGRQYF
>TRBV2|TRBJ1-6|-|-
TGTGCCAGCACCCGGGGGGCGTATAATTCACCCCTCCACTTT
CASTRGAYNSPLHF
>TRBV7-2|TRBJ1-1|-|TRBD1
TGTGCCAGCAGCCGTCCCGGGACAGGGGCCGCCCGACAAGCTTTCTTT
CASSRPGTGAARQAFF
>TRBV7-2|TRBJ1-4|-|-
TGTGCCAGCAGCTTATTTCGGGAGGAGGAAAAACTGTTTTTT
CASSLFREEEKLFF
>TRBV5-5|TRBJ1-1|-|-
TGTGCCAGCAGCTCCGGCGGGGCAACCGAAGCTTTCTTT
CASSSGGATEAFF
>TRBV7-2|TRBJ2-3|-|TRBD2
TGTGCCAGCAGCCCGCGGACTAGCGGGGATACGCAGTATTTT
CASSPRTSGDTQYF
>TRBV3-1/TRBV3-2|TRBJ1-2|once|-
TGTGCCAGCAGCCAAGATCTGGACACAAGGACCTTC
CASSQDLDTRTF
>TRBV29-1|TRBJ2-1|once|-
TGCAGCGTTGAAGAATTGGTCGATGAGCAGTTCTTC
CSVEELVDEQFF
>TRBV18|TRBJ1-2|-|-
TGTGCCAGCTCACCGACTGCGGCGGAGGAAAACTATGGCTACACCTTC
CASSPTAAEENYGYTF
>TRBV29-1|TRBJ1-1|few|-
TGCAGCGTTGCGAGAAACACTGAAGCTTTCTTT
CSVARNTEAFF
>TRBV3-1/TRBV3-2|TRBJ1-6|-|TRBD1
TGTGCCAGCAGGGAGGACAGGAGAAATTCACCCCTCCACTTT
CASREDRRNSPLHF
>TRBV4-3|TRBJ2-1|-|TRBD1
TGCGCCAGCGGTCCCGGGACAGGGGCCCCCAATGAGCAGTTCTTC
CASGPGTGAPNEQFF
>TRBV11-2|TRBJ1-5|-|-
TGTGCCAGCAGCCCTGCAGGGCTCAATCAGCCCCAGCATTTT
CASSPAGLNQPQHF
>TRBV18|TRBJ2-7|-|-
TGTGCCAGCTCACCTAAAGATCGGACCTACGAGCAGTACTTC
CASSPKDRTYEQYF
>TRBV27|TRBJ1-1|-|-
TGTGCCAGCAGTCCTACCGGGTGGAACACTGAAGCTTTCTTT
CASSPTGWNTEAFF
>TRBV24-1|TRBJ2-1|-|-
TGTGCCACCAGTGATTCTGGGGGCCGAAACAATGAGCAGTTCTTC
CATSDSGGRNNEQFF
>TRBV28|TRBJ1-2|-|-
TGTGCCAGCAGTTTGGCCCAGCTCTATGGCTACACCTTC
CASSLAQLYGYTF
>TRBV7-9|TRBJ1-6|-|-
TGTGCCAGCAGCTTCCCCGGGCCCCTCCACTTT
CASSFPGPLHF
>TRBV6-7|TRBJ2-7|-|TRBD2
TGTGCCAGCACCATACGCCTGCTATTTGTAAGGACTAGCGGGGGGAACCACTCCTACGAGCAGTACTTC
CASTIRLLFVRTSGGNHSYEQYF
>TRBV11-2|TRBJ1-1|-|-
TGTGCCAGCAGCTCCGGGCCATGGGCTTTCTTT
CASSSGPWAFF
>TRBV27|TRBJ2-7|-|-
TGTGCCAGCAGTTTGTCAGCCTCCTACGAGCAGTACTTC
CASSLSASYEQYF
>TRBV11-2|TRBJ1-3|once|-
TGTGCCAGCAGAAGGCTAATGAGCTCTGGAAACACCATATATTTT
CASRRLMSSGNTIYF
>TRBV11-2|TRBJ2-7|once|TRBD1
TGTGCCAGCAGCTATGACAGGGGTTGGGAGCAGTACTTC
CASSYDRGWEQYF
>TRBV3-1/TRBV3-2|TRBJ1-3|-|-
TGTGCCAGCAGCCTCTCACAGGGAACTGGAAACACCATATATTTT
CASSLSQGTGNTIYF
>TRBV21-1|TRBJ2-3|once|-
TGTGCCAGCAGACCAAGGACAGAACCCACAGATACGCAGTATTTT
CASRPRTEPTDTQYF
>TRBV7-9|TRBJ1-1|-|-
TGTGCCAGCAGCTGGGGAATAAACACTGAAGCTTTCTTT
CASSWGINTEAFF
>TRBV6-6|TRBJ1-2|once|-
TGTGCCAGCAGTTACTCCGGGGGTCTTCGGGATGGCTACACCTTC
CASSYSGGLRDGYTF
>TRBV7-5|TRBJ1-1|once|-
TGTGTCAGAAGCTTCAGGAGGGACCCGAACACTGAAGCTTTCTTT
CVRSFRRDPNTEAFF
>TRBV18|TRBJ2-5|-|-
TGTGCCAGCTCACCTGTGGGGGTCGTGGAGACCCAGTACTTC
CASSPVGVVETQYF
>TRBV20-1|TRBJ1-2|-|-
TGCAGTGCTCTTACCCCCAGGAGCTACACCTTC
CSALTPRSYTF
>TRBV25-1|TRBJ1-2|-|-
TGTGCCAGCAGTGAGCCAGCCGCGAATGGCTACACCTTC
CASSEPAANGYTF
>TRBV6-1|TRBJ2-7|-|TRBD1
TGTGCCAGCAGTGACCGGACAGGGGGCTCCTACGAGCAGTACTTC
CASSDRTGGSYEQYF
>TRBV5-1|TRBJ2-5|-|-
TGCGCCAGCAGCTTGTTTAAGCAAGAGACCCAGTACTTC
CASSLFKQETQYF
>TRBV5-1|TRBJ1-2|-|-
TGCGCCAGCAGCCCCGAAGGGGACTACTATGGCTACACCTTC
CASSPEGDYYGYTF
>TRBV11-3|TRBJ2-2|-|TRBD1
TGTGCCAGCAGTCCGGGGACAGGGGGCGACAACACCGGGGAGCTGTTTTTT
CASSPGTGGDNTGELFF
>TRBV6-6|TRBJ1-2|-|TRBD1
TGTGCCAGCAGAACAGGGGAAGGCTATGGCTACACCTTC
CASRTGEGYGYTF
>TRBV4-1|TRBJ1-2|-|-
TGCGCCAGCAGAACACCGGGAACCTATGGCTACACCTTC
CASRTPGTYGYTF
>TRBV2|TRBJ2-5|-|TRBD1
TGTGCCAGCAGTTCTGGACAGGGGTGGACCCAGTACTTC
CASSSGQGWTQYF